This T cell receptor beta chain appears in the sequencing data of a study of blood T cell repertoires in COVID-19. For the study at large: Sites across the United States, Italy and Spain contributed samples from acute and convalescent COVID-19. PBMCs, B-cell-depleted T cells, or T cells were the source of the cDNA or gDNA that made up the material.

The authors' processing: By means of reference gene primer amplification, nucleated cell counts were estimated. Assay: immunoSEQ multiplex PCR; the TCRdb copy retains only in-frame clones and omits some. V and J calls and clone size are as listed in that table; D and trimming were resolved from the DNA. The top ten clones hold roughly 7% of a sample with hundreds of thousands of clones, 70% to 90% of them seen once. The V gene's germline CDR1 is SGHTA and CDR2 FQGTGA. The CDR3 spans 13 residues. Trimming shortened V by 1 base and J by 6 bases, and 4 bases separated the two germline ends. The receptor was derived from a human donor in a cohort sampled during active COVID-19. The chain combines TRBV7-3 with TRBJ1-6, with no clear D. Sequencing used peripheral blood. CDR3 residues: CASSLSINSPLHF. Here the CDR3 DNA reads TGTGCCAGCAGCTTAAGTATTAATTCACCCCTCCACTTT.